This TCR beta chain was sequenced during a study of cytomegalovirus exposure and HLA in healthy donors listed by TCRdb under 2017. Some background on the complete study: An earlier analysis of about 530 of the donors reported 250 to 350 Gb of sequence data and 117 million unique TCR beta sequences obtained from roughly 170 million T cells. An early release that covered several hundred HLA-typed donors contained approximately 300 gigabases of sequencing data and around 80 million unique TCR sequences. The genetic ancestry cluster associated with self-reported Caucasian donors included 65% to 90% of the roughly 380 genotyped donors. The study aimed to test whether signatures of past pathogen exposure could be identified by cataloging public T cell receptors. Using immunosequencing, the study profiled T cell repertoires from some 670 subjects and related those repertoires to cytomegalovirus serostatus. In addition to the first cohort of 500 to 850 subjects, a separate validation cohort of over 90 different subjects was used. High-throughput TCR immunosequencing, statistical association of individual TCRs with disease status, and machine learning were combined to predict cytomegalovirus infection status. In a later analysis, previously published TCR beta repertoires from 670 or so donors were re-analyzed and high-resolution HLA genotyping was added so that TCR occurrence patterns could be studied. In the later analysis, no new phenotypic data were used to find candidate immune exposures; instead, reliance was placed on TCR beta sequences and their occurrence across donors. An earlier analysis of about 600 of the donors used high-throughput TCR beta sequencing to judge whether each TCR beta V gene segment behaved as functional or pseudogenic. Donor age, sex, ethnicity and CMV serostatus were compiled alongside the repertoire data. A later genetic analysis used genome-wide SNP genotypes for about 65% of the roughly 670 donors, treating that subset as a discovery cohort. All discovery cohort repertoires had been generated using a single sequencing platform. HLA typing covered class I and class II loci at four-digit resolution. The number of donors typed differed by locus, with 629-630 for A, B, C, DRB1 and DQB1, over 500 for DQA1, some 570 for DPA1, and around 460 for DPB1. Five DR-DQ haplotypes were treated as single units for association and clustering because of strong linkage in the cohort. Among 300 to 450 genotyped donors of the cohort, an average of 235,054 unique TCR beta nucleotide sequences were sequenced per donor, around 20% of them non-productive.

Receptor amplification or capture employed the immunoSEQ multiplex PCR assay. For the multiplex PCR, a mixture combining 60 forward primers for TCR Vbeta segments and 13 reverse primers for TCR Jbeta segments was used. The CDR3 region of rearranged TCR beta genes was amplified from genomic DNA by a multiplex PCR assay. Amplified TCR beta libraries were sequenced as 87-base-pair reads on the Illumina HiSeq System. For the original study's pipeline: In a later analysis, tens of millions of unique TCR beta chains were counted across the approximately 620 repertoires, and about 10 million of these chains were shared by at least two donors. Raw reads were error-corrected and collapsed into unique sequences with a nearest-neighbor algorithm that merged closely related sequences to remove PCR and sequencing errors. V, D and J gene segments were assigned by aligning CDR3 sequences to IMGT reference sequences. Each retained sequence needed at least a six-nucleotide match to both a V gene segment and a J gene segment. A rearrangement was called productive if the CDR3 had no stop codons and remained in frame with V and J, and every other rearrangement was called non-productive. Following IMGT convention, CDR3 was defined as the stretch from the second conserved V-encoded cysteine to the conserved J-encoded phenylalanine. The earlier analysis of a few hundred of the donors excluded sequences that lacked an unambiguous match to a single V gene segment. In an earlier analysis of around 590 of the donors, a V segment was called functional when productive rearrangements were above 56.7%, and segregating when the standard deviation between donors exceeded 5%. A statistical classification framework was built to diagnose cytomegalovirus status from the catalog of TCR beta chain sequences. In a later analysis, V and J genes were assigned by comparing TCR nucleotide sequences against IMGT/GENE-DB human TR gene sequences. In a later analysis, CDR3 sequences and most-parsimonious VDJ recombination scenarios were assigned using the TCRdist pipeline. In a later analysis, each TCR beta chain was defined by its CDR3 amino acid sequence together with its V-gene family, and reads lacking a unique V-gene family were excluded. To address suspected cross-contamination and a sequencing artifact, a later analysis removed approximately 590 highly shared, low-generation-probability nucleotide sequences. In a later analysis, a clonal expansion index was calculated for each public chain from normalized within-repertoire ranks of inferred template counts. In a later analysis, generation probabilities were computed using a VDJ recombination model fitted to out-of-frame rearrangements, and the results were checked against IGoR. In a later analysis, TCR-TCR, TCR-HLA and TCR-CMV co-occurrence was scored with hypergeometric tests, and a repertoire-size bias correction was applied to TCR pairs. False discovery rates were estimated in a later analysis by permuting HLA or CMV assignments 20 times. In a later analysis, co-occurring TCRs were grouped using DBSCAN, with TCRdist sequence similarity added in when clustering inside HLA-allele-positive subsets. Co-occurrence clustering excluded repertoires with fewer than 30,000 or more than 120,000 public chains, plus five with anomalous nucleotide sharing. The source is immuneACCESS, and TCRdb retained only in-frame sequences with V and J called. Part of the clones is not carried over; for the studies checked, unresolved V genes explain less than half of this, and the remainder is unexplained. V and J calls plus clone size are reproduced from that table; the DNA served to infer D and trimming. For this sample the table gives 150,000 to 200,000 clones, of which roughly 80% were detected only once. The top ten hold roughly 1.5% of the sample.

Overall results and qualifications from the work: According to a later analysis, parvovirus B19, influenza, CMV and Epstein-Barr virus appeared linked to several top co-occurrence clusters. A later analysis found that most CMV-associated TCR beta chains appeared HLA-restricted, with HLA associations seemingly driven largely by CMV exposure. In vitro tests confirmed that a few of the cytomegalovirus-associated TCR beta chains recognize cytomegalovirus antigens. The only immune exposure information available for the cohort was CMV serostatus. According to the authors, the approach could potentially be generalized to other disease states and immunological phenotypes. This cohort had only TCR beta chains sequenced, and the lack of alpha or paired-chain data limited which features could be detected. In an earlier analysis of 587 of the donors, most TCR beta V segments appeared in productive rearrangements about 87% or about 30% of the time, broadly matching IMGT annotations. The 87-base-pair reads could not distinguish some IMGT-functional V segments, including TRBV6-2 and TRBV6-3, so those segments were excluded. Presence/absence analyses assumed roughly uniform sequencing depth across donors, an assumption that may not hold. In both the original and validation cohorts, the classifier was reported to diagnose cytomegalovirus status with high specificity and sensitivity. Compared with the approximately 600-donor mean, donors in an Asian-associated ancestry cluster had fewer N-insertions in productive TCRs, according to a later genetic analysis. The earlier analysis of 587 of the donors excluded around 17 rarely observed V segments, including chromosome 9 orphons, because counts were too low. Because HLA typing was unavailable for some donors at each locus, only the typed subset was used in association tests. An association between a missense DCLRE1C variant and V-gene and J-gene trimming of TCR beta chains was found in a later genetic analysis and replicated in an independent cohort. Correlated functional status among segregating V segments might be attributable to linkage disequilibrium, but an unknown experimental factor could not be ruled out. Most TCR sequences were observed very rarely across donors, whereas some public TCRs were present in many individuals. Assigning TCR associations to individual alleles was difficult when HLA alleles, especially DR and DQ, strongly co-occurred. A further reported finding was that TCR beta sequences accurately predicted the HLA-A and HLA-B alleles for most subjects in the first cohort. In a later analysis, the rate of TCR association differed among HLA loci, with DRB1 alleles having the most associated TCRs and HLA-C alleles having the fewest. At a false discovery rate of 0.05, a later analysis linked around 15,000 TCR beta sequences to specific HLA alleles. A cluster of highly shared sequence variants was judged likely to represent a technical artifact of the sequencing pipeline. In the study, about 150 TCR beta chains were listed as associated with cytomegalovirus. In a later analysis, HLA-associated TCR beta chains showed more clonal expansion and lower generation probabilities than non-associated chains that were equally common.

This clone was found a few times. The target of this receptor is not known. No base quality values were provided; no much bigger clone lies one nucleotide off. CDR1 and CDR2 (SNHLY, FYNNEI) derive from the germline V gene. From the cysteine through the valine, the CDR3 covers 12 amino acids. The retained sequence is limited to the CDR3, 36 bases, with the frame set at the first base. The junction shows trimming of 6 bases on V and 7 bases on J, plus 13 bases between the germline ends. The cohort was made up of 666 healthy bone marrow donors. At the time of sampling, all cohort members were nominally healthy, though unrecorded immune exposures were likely present. The donor tested CMV seronegative and was one of the 352 seronegative cohort members. Every donor gave a peripheral blood sample, and the peripheral blood mononuclear cells from that sample were used for TCR beta sequencing. Genomic DNA extraction from the blood cell samples was performed with the Qiagen DNeasy Blood Extraction Kit.

The source of this sequence is a young woman in good health and CMV-seronegative. The rearrangement combines TRBV2 with TRBJ2-7; the best D guess is TRBD2, with 7 bases matching. The sample consisted of PBMCs. The DNA reads TGTGCCAGCAGGGCGAGGGGGGGAGAGCAGTACGTC. It translates as CASRARGGEQYV.